One and the same sample provided the 7 T cell receptor beta chains below, sequenced in a study of CD8+ T cells in alopecia areata. Treatment of the sample: oral pan-JAK inhibitor, 5-10 mg twice daily. Extracted from the samples, RNA was reverse transcribed into cDNA to serve as the sequencing template. The table came from immunoSEQ multiplex PCR; TCRdb's copy has only in-frame clones and leaves some out. The sample comprises some 190,000 clones, 45% to 60% of which are singletons, and roughly a tenth rests with the top ten. Sequenced here: CD8+ T cells sorted from blood, sampled around week 52, from a patient treated with tofacitinib. The origin of the receptors is a human donor with alopecia areata.

This clone was seen a few times. The chain links TRBV5-6 to TRBJ1-3; D remains unclear. Per germline, CDR1 SGHDT and CDR2 YYEEEE. Trimming took off 4 bases at V and 1 base at J, with 12 bases between the two ends. The length of the CDR3 is 15 residues. The CDR3 region has the DNA TGTGCCAGCAGCGTGGAAACGGAATCTGGAAACACCATATATTTT. It is translated as CASSVETESGNTIYF.

The V gene is TRBV14, the J gene TRBJ2-5; 8 bases map to TRBD1. Germline CDR1 and CDR2: SGHDN and FVKESK. The CDR3 has 15 residues. With V trimmed by 1 base and J by 5 bases, 6 bases remained unmatched. The CDR3 spells CASSQVRGPRETQYF. As DNA, the CDR3 is TGTGCCAGCAGCCAAGTCAGGGGGCCGCGGGAGACCCAGTACTTC.

V usage is TRBV15 and J usage is TRBJ2-7; D is uncertain. Trimming took off 6 bases at V and 5 bases at J, with 20 bases between the two ends. Per the germline V gene, CDR1 is LNHNV and CDR2 is YYDKDF (reference sequence). The CDR3 is made up of 15 amino acids. The CDR3 DNA reads as TGTGCCACCAGTTTGACGGTCGATATAGCCCACGAGCAGTACTTC. Encoded protein: CATSLTVDIAHEQYF. The full variable domain, rest sourced from reference TRBV15 and TRBJ2-7, is DAMVIQNPRYQVTQFGKPVTLSCSQTLNHNVMYWYQQKSSQAPKLLFHYYDKDFNNEADTPDNFQSRRPNTSFCFLDIRSPGLGDTAMYLCATSLTVDIAHEQYFGPGTRLTVT.

J is TRBJ2-5 and V is TRBV6-1, with a possible D match to TRBD2 (5 bases). In germline, CDR1 is MNHNS, CDR2 SASEGT. There are 14 residues in the CDR3. V dropped 1 base and J dropped 7 bases, with 13 bases sitting between them. CDR3 loop: CASSEVDGVGTQYF. The CDR3 region has the DNA TGTGCCAGCAGTGAAGTAGACGGGGTTGGGACCCAGTACTTC.

This chain joins TRBV5-6 and TRBJ1-6; D possibly corresponds to TRBD1 (6 bases). V gave up 1 base and J gave up 0 bases, with 17 bases separating them. This CDR3 has 19 amino acids. Looked up from germline, CDR1 is SGHDT and CDR2 is YYEEEE. The DNA for the CDR3 is TGTGCCAGCAGCTTGACCGAGGGGGGGGCGAGCTCCTATAATTCACCCCTCCACTTT. It translates to CASSLTEGGASSYNSPLHF.

V gene TRBV6-1 combines with J gene TRBJ2-2, with 8 nucleotides matching TRBD1. CDR1 and CDR2 (germline): MNHNS, SASEGT. Trimming at V came to 4 bases and at J to 3 bases, leaving 7 bases not matched to a gene. The CDR3 consists of 16 residues. The CDR3 is CASSAAGGWDTGELFF. In DNA, the CDR3 is TGTGCCAGCAGTGCGGCAGGGGGCTGGGACACCGGGGAGCTGTTTTTT.

The chain uses TRBV5-4 and TRBJ2-7, with D unresolved. CDR3 length: 12 residues. Germline CDR1 and CDR2: SGHNT and YYREEE (reference sequence). V gave up 3 bases and J gave up 0 bases, with 4 bases separating them. This CDR3 reads CASSSFSYEQYF. The CDR3 DNA is TGTGCCAGCAGCTCTTTCTCCTACGAGCAGTACTTC.